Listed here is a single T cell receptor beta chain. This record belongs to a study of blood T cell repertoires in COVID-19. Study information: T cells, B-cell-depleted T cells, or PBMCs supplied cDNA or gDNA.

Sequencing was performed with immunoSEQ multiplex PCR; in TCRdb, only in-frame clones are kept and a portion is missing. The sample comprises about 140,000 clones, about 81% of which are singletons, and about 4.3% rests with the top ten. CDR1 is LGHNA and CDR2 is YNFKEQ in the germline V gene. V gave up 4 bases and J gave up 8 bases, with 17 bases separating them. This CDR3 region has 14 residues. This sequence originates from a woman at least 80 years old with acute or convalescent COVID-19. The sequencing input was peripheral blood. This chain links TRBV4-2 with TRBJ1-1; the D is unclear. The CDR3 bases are TGTGCCAGCAGCCCCCTGGGCATCCGCGGGGAAGCTTTCTTT. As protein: CASSPLGIRGEAFF.